Below are 23 T cell receptor beta chains sequenced from a single sample in a study of cytomegalovirus exposure and HLA in healthy donors. 60 Vbeta and 13 Jbeta primers were used in PCR. TCRdb's table, derived via immunoSEQ multiplex PCR, lists solely in-frame clones and lacks some. The sample has more than 150,000 clones; under 85% are singletons. The source material was PBMCs. These receptors came from a man in his fifties in good health and CMV-seronegative.

This sequence joins TRBV6-1 and TRBJ1-6, with TRBD1 matching over 9 bases. CDR1 and CDR2 (germline): MNHNS, SASEGT. The CDR3 totals 17 residues. V trimming: 4 bases; J trimming: 4 bases; junction bases outside the gene matches: 8. In nucleotides, the CDR3 is TGTGCCAGCAGTGGGTGGGGACAGGGCCGATATAATTCACCCCTCCACTTT. Translated: CASSGWGQGRYNSPLHF.

The V call is TRBV9, the J call TRBJ2-7; 7 bases map to TRBD2. This CDR3 is built from 16 residues. With V trimmed by 0 bases and J by 3 bases, 9 bases remained unmatched. Germline V lookup: CDR1 SGDLS, CDR2 YYNGEE. The CDR3 reads CASSVAGGSAVYEQYF. CDR3 in DNA: TGTGCCAGCAGCGTAGCGGGGGGATCTGCTGTCTACGAGCAGTACTTC.

This chain joins TRBV5-1 and TRBJ1-1, with D unresolved. Trimming stripped 0 bases from V and 1 base from J, with 4 bases between. CDR3 length: 13 amino acids. The germline V gene has CDR1 SGHRS and CDR2 YFSETQ. The CDR3 sequence is CASSLGENTEAFF. CDR3 sequence (DNA): TGCGCCAGCAGCTTGGGCGAGAACACTGAAGCTTTCTTT.

The V call is TRBV28, the J call TRBJ1-2; 7 nucleotides line up with TRBD1. Trimming took 3 bases from V and 6 from J; bases not matched to a gene: 13. This CDR3 region has 16 residues. Germline CDR1 is MDHEN and CDR2 is SYDVKM. DNA for the CDR3: TGTGCCAGCAGTTTTGGGGGACAGAAAAACCAAAATGGCTACACCTTC. It codes for CASSFGGQKNQNGYTF.

As concerns this clone: The junction does not match germline at one end; this may be a read error. The rearrangement uses TRBV13 and TRBJ1-2, with no clear D. Germline lookup yields CDR1 PRHDT and CDR2 FYEKMQ (reference sequence). This CDR3 has 12 residues. CDR3 coding DNA: TGTGCCAACAGCTCTTCAGTCTATGGCTACACCTTC. It is translated as CANSSSVYGYTF.

This chain links TRBV4-3 with TRBJ2-3; 7 positions match TRBD2. This CDR3 contains 15 residues. The germline gives CDR1 LGHNA, CDR2 YSLEER. Unmatched junction bases numbered 7, after V lost 0 bases and J lost 7 bases. The CDR3 DNA sequence: TGCGCCAGCAGCCAAGATCGTACTAGCGTAAATACGCAGTATTTT. Its translation: CASSQDRTSVNTQYF.

This chain uses TRBV5-1 with TRBJ1-1, with TRBD1 identical over 11 bases. CDR1 is SGHRS, CDR2 YFSETQ, per germline. The CDR3 has 18 residues. J gave up 5 bases and V 1 base, and 13 bases lay outside the gene matches. The CDR3 DNA sequence: TGCGCCAGCAGCTTGAGAGGGATGGACAGGGGGCGGGAGACTGAAGCTTTCTTT. Protein sequence: CASSLRGMDRGRETEAFF.

This clone was seen just once. V gene TRBV5-6 combines with J gene TRBJ2-7, with 10 bases identical to TRBD2. CDR1 SGHDT and CDR2 YYEEEE come from the germline V gene. CDR3 size: 18 residues. Trimming cost V 0 bases and J 0 bases; bases outside gene matches: 9. The CDR3 DNA reads as TGTGCCAGCAGCTTGGAGGAAGCGGGAGGGCCCCGCTCCTACGAGCAGTACTTC. Translation gives CASSLEEAGGPRSYEQYF.

In this sample, this clone turned up once. The chain links TRBV18 to TRBJ1-2; D perhaps matches TRBD1 (6 bases). The CDR3 spans 15 residues. V lost 3 bases, J lost 5 bases, and 16 bases lay in between. Germline CDR1 is KGHSH and CDR2 is LQKENI. The CDR3 here is CASSPNRDAQYGYTF. The CDR3 DNA reads as TGTGCCAGCTCACCCAACAGGGATGCTCAGTATGGCTACACCTTC.

This chain links TRBV7-3 with TRBJ1-5; 7 bases line up with TRBD1. The CDR3 is 19 amino acids. The V gene's germline CDR1 is SGHTA and CDR2 FQGTGA. V shed 0 bases, J shed 0 bases, and the junction held 11 bases outside the gene matches. CDR3 sequence (DNA): TGTGCCAGCAGCTTAACGAGACCGCCGGGACAGAGTAGCAATCAGCCCCAGCATTTT. It codes for CASSLTRPPGQSSNQPQHF.

This clone was counted between two and nine times. CDR3 in amino acids: CASSTGTRTYSNQPQHF. The DNA of the CDR3 is TGCGCCAGCAGCACCGGGACACGGACTTATAGCAATCAGCCCCAGCATTTT. The V and J genes are TRBV4-1 and TRBJ1-5, with a possible D match to TRBD1 (6 bases). Looked up from germline, CDR1 is MGHRA and CDR2 is YSYEKL. The CDR3 has 17 amino acids. With 5 bases removed from V and 0 bases from J, the gap between germline ends came to 17 bases.

V gene TRBV11-3 combines with J gene TRBJ1-1; the match to TRBD1 covers 10 bases. The CDR3 length is 15 residues. The V segment lost 5 bases and the J segment 3 bases; nucleotides outside the gene matches: 6. Germline CDR1 SGHNT, CDR2 YENEEA. CDR3 DNA sequence: TGTGCCAGCAGCAAGACAGGGGGCAGGGACACTGAAGCTTTCTTT. Residues: CASSKTGGRDTEAFF.

The rearrangement joins TRBV30 to TRBJ1-1, with D perhaps TRBD1 (6 bases). CDR1 and CDR2 from the germline V gene are GTSNPN and SVGIG (reference sequence). The CDR3 totals 14 residues. V shed 2 bases and J shed 5 bases, with 15 bases lying between them. The CDR3 bases are TGTGCCTGGAGTTACAGGGCAGGGTGGACTGAAGCTTTCTTT. Translated: CAWSYRAGWTEAFF.

V gene TRBV4-1 combines with J gene TRBJ1-2; 8 bases align to TRBD1. CDR3 size: 15 residues. Germline V gene sequence: CDR1 MGHRA, CDR2 YSYEKL. The V and J ends lost 5 bases and 8 bases, in that order; junction bases with no gene match: 13. CDR3: CASSVSAARGLGYTF. For the CDR3, the DNA is TGCGCCAGCAGCGTTTCGGCTGCCAGGGGGCTAGGCTACACCTTC.

The chain carries TRBV4-1 and TRBJ2-2; D gene ambiguous. CDR3 length: 12 residues. The V and J ends lost 3 bases and 8 bases respectively, with 7 bases between them. Germline CDR1 MGHRA, CDR2 YSYEKL. The CDR3 region has the DNA TGCGCCAGCAGCCACAACGGTGGGGAGCTGTTTTTT. Its protein is CASSHNGGELFF.

The chain links TRBV9 to TRBJ2-5; TRBD2 matches at 7 bases. Germline CDR1 is SGDLS and CDR2 is YYNGEE. CDR3 length equals 15 residues. The trim removed 0 bases at V and 5 bases at J, leaving 7 bases unmatched. The CDR3, as DNA: TGTGCCAGCAGCGTAGGAATGGGGGGGGTGGAGACCCAGTACTTC. Translated, it gives CASSVGMGGVETQYF. Using reference TRBV9 and TRBJ2-5 for the parts outside the CDR3, the full variable domain is DSGVTQTPKHLITATGQRVTLRCSPRSGDLSVYWYQQSLDQGLQFLIQYYNGEERAKGNILERFSAQQFPDLHSELNLSSLELGDSALYFCASSVGMGGVETQYFGPGTRLLVL.

V gene TRBV6-1 combines with J gene TRBJ1-3, with D maybe TRBD1 (5 bases). Germline-derived CDR1 and CDR2 are MNHNS and SASEGT. V lost 4 bases and J 4 bases, leaving 17 bases between the germline ends. The CDR3 has 16 amino acids. This chain's CDR3 is CASSGSGRHSGNTIYF. The CDR3 bases are TGTGCCAGCAGTGGCTCAGGGAGGCACAGCGGAAACACCATATATTTT.

The V call is TRBV4-1, the J call TRBJ2-3; 9 nucleotides line up with TRBD2. The ends lost 2 bases at V and 4 bases at J; junction bases unmatched: 10. Looked up from germline, CDR1 is MGHRA and CDR2 is YSYEKL. The length of the CDR3 is 17 residues. Here the CDR3 reads CASSQRGAGGAADTQYF. The CDR3 coding sequence is TGCGCCAGCAGCCAAAGGGGTGCGGGGGGGGCCGCAGATACGCAGTATTTT.

Here the CDR3 DNA reads TGTGCCAGCAGTTACCAGGGACAGGGAGTTGGCGAGCAGTACTTC. It codes for CASSYQGQGVGEQYF. The rearrangement links TRBV6-5 to TRBJ2-7, with 9 bases fitting TRBD1. V lost 2 bases to trimming and J lost 6 bases; unmatched junction nucleotides: 8. The CDR3 is made up of 15 amino acids. Germline V gene lookup returns CDR1 MNHEY and CDR2 SVGAGI.

J is TRBJ1-3 and V is TRBV6-1; weak D call: TRBD1 (6 bases). The V end lost 5 bases, the J end lost 8 bases, and 13 bases lay between the germline ends. The CDR3 loop spans 13 amino acids. Germline lookup yields CDR1 MNHNS and CDR2 SASEGT. The CDR3 loop is CASSLDPGDTIYF. The CDR3 nucleotides read TGTGCCAGCAGTCTCGACCCAGGGGACACCATATATTTT.

The V call is TRBV6-6, the J call TRBJ1-5; D uncertain. CDR3 length: 15 amino acids. Germline CDR1 reads MNHNY; CDR2 reads SVGAGI (reference sequence). V lost 0 bases and J lost 1, with 7 bases in between. This CDR3 is CASSYSGYSNQPQHF. For the CDR3, the DNA is TGTGCCAGCAGTTACTCCGGGTACAGCAATCAGCCCCAGCATTTT.

V and J are TRBV7-2 and TRBJ1-6; tentative D call: TRBD1 (5 bases). The CDR3 is made up of 15 amino acids. CDR1 and CDR2 from the germline V gene are SGHTA and FQGNSA. V was clipped by 3 bases and J by 5 bases, with 11 bases between them. The CDR3 loop reads CASSFLDSDNSPLHF. The CDR3, as DNA: TGTGCCAGCAGCTTTCTTGACAGTGATAATTCACCCCTCCACTTT.

This clone has ten or more counts. The chain recombines TRBV4-1 with TRBJ2-3, with 12 bases matching TRBD2. The V and J ends lost 2 bases and 0 bases, in that order; junction bases with no gene match: 6. The CDR3 spans 18 residues. Germline V gene lookup returns CDR1 MGHRA and CDR2 YSYEKL. The CDR3 sequence: CASSQTLLAGGSTDTQYF. The CDR3 DNA sequence: TGCGCCAGCAGCCAAACCCTTCTAGCGGGGGGGAGCACAGATACGCAGTATTTT.